This T cell receptor beta chain was recorded in a study of monozygotic twins with inflammatory bowel disease. Broader study findings: Separate T cell subtypes could not be resolved from one another.

Eight separate reactions per sample served to make cDNA. The unique tags termed UMIs, each holding a 6-nucleotide sample barcode, were added by means of template switching. Both the TCRalpha cDNA and the TCRbeta cDNA were taken through two nested PCRs, lasting about 15 and 9 cycles. TCRdb re-called the 5' RACE reads; every CDR3 protein appears as one record, without DNA. The data include approximately 330,000 distinct CDR3 sequences; the top ten clones carry approximately 2%. Germline V CDR1 and CDR2: DFQATT, SNEGSKA (reference sequence). The length of the CDR3 is 13 residues. A note on this clonotype: The antigen remains undetermined.

Specimen: blood. This chain connects TRBV20-1 to TRBJ2-7; without DNA, the TCRdb call of TRBD1 cannot be checked. The receptor comes from a human donor with ulcerative colitis or Crohn's disease, or a healthy co-twin of an affected twin (not recorded which). The CDR3 sequence: CSASSGRIYEQYF.